This paragraph reports one T cell receptor (beta chain). V lost 7 bases, J lost 4 bases, and 24 bases lay in between. The germline gives CDR1 ENHRY, CDR2 SYGVKD. This CDR3 spans 17 amino acids. The data were taken from a study of somatic mutations in cytotoxic T cells in rheumatoid arthritis. Data came from immunoSEQ multiplex PCR; TCRdb stores just in-frame clones and leaves some out. The data show 9,500 to 11,000 clones, with about 80% seen just once and over 7% held by the top ten. Sequencing used CD8+ T cells sorted from blood. The J gene is TRBJ2-3, the V gene TRBV10-3, with D unresolved. The TCR was taken from a woman in her sixties or seventies with rheumatoid arthritis. CDR3 amino acids: CAIKPAALTSFADTQYF. In DNA, the CDR3 is TGTGCCATCAAACCTGCGGCCCTAACCAGTTTTGCAGATACGCAGTATTTT.